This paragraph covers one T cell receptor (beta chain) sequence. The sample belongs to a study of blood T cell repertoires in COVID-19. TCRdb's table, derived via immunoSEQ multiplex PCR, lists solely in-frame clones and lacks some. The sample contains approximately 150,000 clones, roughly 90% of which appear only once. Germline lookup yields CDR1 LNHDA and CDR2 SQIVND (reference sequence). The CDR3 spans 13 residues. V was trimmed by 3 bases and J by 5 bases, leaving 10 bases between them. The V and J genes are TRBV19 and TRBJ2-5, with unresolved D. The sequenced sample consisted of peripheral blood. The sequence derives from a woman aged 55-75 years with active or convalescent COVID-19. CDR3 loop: CASSINLRETQYF. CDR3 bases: TGTGCCAGTAGTATCAATCTTCGGGAGACCCAGTACTTC.